What follows are 30 T cell receptor beta chains derived from one specimen sequenced in a study of blood T cell repertoires in COVID-19. The protocol was immunoSEQ multiplex PCR, while the TCRdb copy is restricted to in-frame clones and leaves out a portion. The profile covers tens of thousands of clones, with 85% to 90% appearing a single time and approximately 1.5% taken by the ten largest. The sequencing input was peripheral blood. These receptor sequences come from a human donor in a cohort sampled during active COVID-19.

The V and J genes are TRBV2 and TRBJ1-5; no definite D call. Per germline, CDR1 SNHLY and CDR2 FYNNEI. The CDR3 is made up of 14 amino acids. V gave up 4 bases and J gave up 0 bases, with 7 bases separating them. CDR3 loop: CASSVAASNQPQHF. The DNA of the CDR3 is TGTGCCAGCAGTGTAGCGGCTAGCAATCAGCCCCAGCATTTT.

V usage is TRBV5-5 and J usage is TRBJ1-1; D gene uncertain. Deletions cut 0 bases from V and 1 base from J, with 7 bases between. The germline gives CDR1 SGHKS, CDR2 YYEKEE (reference sequence). CDR3 length: 14 amino acids. CDR3 loop: CASSLGAANTEAFF. The DNA for the CDR3 is TGTGCCAGCAGCTTGGGGGCAGCGAACACTGAAGCTTTCTTT.

The V gene is TRBV30, the J gene TRBJ2-6; 11 bases match TRBD1. Germline-derived CDR1 and CDR2 are GTSNPN and SVGIG (reference sequence). The CDR3 is 16 amino acids. Trimming at V came to 2 bases and at J to 1 base, leaving 1 base not matched to a gene. The CDR3 region is CAWSRDRGSGANVLTF. The CDR3, as DNA: TGTGCCTGGAGTAGGGACAGGGGGTCTGGGGCCAACGTCCTGACTTTC.

J is TRBJ2-7 and V is TRBV5-6; 11 nucleotides match TRBD2. J lost 1 base, V lost 1 base, and 7 bases had no gene match. Germline V gene lookup returns CDR1 SGHDT and CDR2 YYEEEE. The CDR3 covers 17 residues. The CDR3 reads CASSLFLVAGGSYEQYV. DNA of the CDR3: TGTGCCAGCAGCTTGTTTCTTGTAGCGGGAGGGTCCTACGAGCAGTACGTC.

This chain connects TRBV5-1 to TRBJ2-3; 8 bases are a match to TRBD2. The CDR3 extends over 15 amino acids. J gave up 5 bases and V 6 bases, and 11 bases lay outside the gene matches. Germline values: CDR1 SGHRS, CDR2 YFSETQ. This CDR3 reads CASKVGGRPRDTQYF. DNA for the CDR3: TGCGCCAGCAAGGTGGGCGGGAGGCCCAGAGATACGCAGTATTTT.

The V call is TRBV27, the J call TRBJ2-1, with TRBD2 as a possible D gene (5 bases). Trimming took 5 bases from V and 2 from J, leaving 16 bases between them. The V gene's germline CDR1 is MNHEY and CDR2 SMNVEV (reference sequence). There are 16 residues in the CDR3. Here the CDR3 reads CASSPRVLEPYNEQFF. DNA of the CDR3: TGTGCCAGCAGTCCGAGGGTATTGGAGCCCTACAATGAGCAGTTCTTC.

V is TRBV6-5 and J is TRBJ2-7; a possible D gene is TRBD2 (5 bases). The CDR3 runs 14 residues. The germline V gene has CDR1 MNHEY and CDR2 SVGAGI. V lost 9 bases and J lost 3, with 18 bases in between. CDR3 loop: CASYKRLANYEQYV. The CDR3 region has the DNA TGTGCCAGTTATAAAAGGCTAGCCAACTACGAGCAGTACGTC.

The chain recombines TRBV19 with TRBJ1-1; the D gene is possibly TRBD1 (6 bases). The CDR3 contains 14 residues. V lost 0 bases and J 5 bases, leaving 10 bases between the germline ends. Per germline, CDR1 LNHDA and CDR2 SQIVND (reference sequence). The CDR3 coding sequence is TGTGCCAGTAGTATAGATCTGAGGGGGACTGAAGCTTTCTTT. Protein: CASSIDLRGTEAFF.

This chain connects TRBV19 to TRBJ2-6, with a possible D match to TRBD1 (6 bases). Trimming removed 3 bases at V and 4 bases at J, with 19 bases between. The length of the CDR3 is 18 residues. Germline lookup yields CDR1 LNHDA and CDR2 SQIVND (reference sequence). The CDR3 here is CASSIQGTRVVGANVLTF. CDR3 in DNA: TGTGCCAGTAGTATTCAGGGGACAAGAGTAGTGGGGGCCAACGTCCTGACTTTC.

The chain couples TRBV21-1 to TRBJ2-2; TRBD1, the table's D call, lacks a check against the DNA. TRBV21-1 is flagged as a pseudogene. CDR3 length equals 14 residues. The CDR3 here is CASSARQGTGELFF. The CDR3 DNA follows: TGTGCCAGCAGCGCCAGACAGGGCACCGGGGAGCTGTTTTTT.

The chain carries TRBV6-5 and TRBJ2-7; 7 bases line up with TRBD1. V lost 2 bases and J lost 2; bases outside the gene matches: 6. This CDR3 comprises 15 residues. CDR1 is MNHEY, CDR2 SVGAGI, per germline. Written as DNA, the CDR3 is TGTGCCAGCAGTTACCCGTCGGGACAGACCTACGAGCAGTACTTC. Its translation: CASSYPSGQTYEQYF.

J is TRBJ1-2 and V is TRBV29-1, with D possibly being TRBD1 (5 bases). There are 12 residues in the CDR3. V was cut by 5 bases and J by 6 bases, with 13 bases left in between. The germline gives CDR1 SQVTM, CDR2 ANQGSEA. This CDR3 reads CSVKGHGNGYTF. DNA of the CDR3: TGCAGCGTTAAGGGGCACGGAAATGGCTACACCTTC.

The chain uses TRBV7-9 and TRBJ1-1, with D hard to call. The CDR3 loop spans 12 amino acids. Per germline, CDR1 SEHNR and CDR2 FQNEAQ (reference sequence). Deletions cut 5 bases from V and 6 bases from J, with 10 bases between. CDR3: CASSPLSAEAFF. CDR3 sequence (DNA): TGTGCCAGCAGCCCGCTCAGTGCTGAAGCTTTCTTT.

This clone was counted between two and nine times. The V call is TRBV5-1, the J call TRBJ2-2; D gene uncertain. The V end lost 0 bases, the J end lost 2 bases, and 5 bases lay between the germline ends. There are 14 residues in the CDR3. Germline V gene lookup returns CDR1 SGHRS and CDR2 YFSETQ. The CDR3 reads CASSLGSNTGELFF. The CDR3 region has the DNA TGCGCCAGCAGCTTGGGTAGCAACACCGGGGAGCTGTTTTTT.

The chain links TRBV2 to TRBJ1-6, with a possible D match to TRBD1 (6 bases). The CDR3 has 15 residues. V dropped 7 bases and J dropped 5 bases, with 15 bases sitting between them. CDR1 and CDR2 from the germline V gene are SNHLY and FYNNEI. This CDR3 is CASTQDRSNNSPLHF. The DNA for the CDR3 is TGTGCCAGCACCCAGGACAGATCAAATAATTCACCCCTCCACTTT.

The chain combines TRBV6-5 with TRBJ2-1; 7 nucleotides align to TRBD1. There are 12 residues in the CDR3. V shed 6 bases, J shed 9 bases, and the junction held 5 bases outside the gene matches. The germline V gene encodes CDR1 MNHEY and CDR2 SVGAGI. The DNA of the CDR3 is TGTGCCAGCAGCCCACAGGGGATTGAGCAGTTCTTC. It is translated as CASSPQGIEQFF.

The gene calls are TRBV5-1 and TRBJ1-5; tentative D call: TRBD1 (6 bases). V gave up 3 bases and J gave up 4 bases, with 11 bases separating them. CDR1 and CDR2 (germline): SGHRS, YFSETQ. This CDR3 is 14 amino acids long. The CDR3 sequence is CASSSLRGNQPQHF. The CDR3 coding sequence is TGCGCCAGCAGCTCGCTTAGGGGGAATCAGCCCCAGCATTTT.

CDR3 protein: CASSPRNEGPYEQYV. DNA for the CDR3: TGTGCCAGCAGCCCTAGAAATGAGGGTCCTTACGAGCAGTACGTC. V gene TRBV11-3 combines with J gene TRBJ2-7; D may be TRBD2 (5 bases). The CDR3 runs 15 residues. V was trimmed by 5 bases and J by 4 bases, leaving 18 bases between them. The V gene's germline CDR1 is SGHNT and CDR2 YENEEA.

J is TRBJ2-5 and V is TRBV5-8, with 8 positions matching TRBD1. This CDR3 has 13 residues. Losses at the gene ends were 3 bases for V and 5 bases for J; bases not matched to a gene: 3. Germline-derived CDR1 and CDR2 are SGHTS and YDEGEE. CDR3 sequence: CASSWDRWETQYF. The CDR3 nucleotides read TGTGCCAGCAGCTGGGACAGGTGGGAGACCCAGTACTTC.

This clone occurred a few times. V and J are TRBV6-5 and TRBJ2-7; 9 nucleotides align to TRBD1. Germline trimming cut 7 bases from V and 2 bases from J; bases unmatched to any gene: 9. The CDR3 totals 15 residues. Germline V gene data show CDR1 as MNHEY and CDR2 as SVGAGI. The CDR3 DNA is TGTGCCAGCATTCGACGGACAGGGGCGGCCTACGAGCAGTACTTC. Translation: CASIRRTGAAYEQYF.

The V gene is TRBV6-1, the J gene TRBJ2-1; the D is unclear. This CDR3 is built from 11 residues. Trimming removed 1 base at V and 10 bases at J, with 5 bases between. Germline V gene data show CDR1 as MNHNS and CDR2 as SASEGT. CDR3 in amino acids: CASSEGREQFF. Written as DNA, the CDR3 is TGTGCCAGCAGTGAAGGGCGGGAGCAGTTCTTC.

The chain couples TRBV9 to TRBJ2-5; TRBD2 matches 7 bases. V shed 0 bases and J 5 bases; nucleotides not matched to a gene: 16. Germline V gene data show CDR1 as SGDLS and CDR2 as YYNGEE. CDR3 length equals 18 residues. The CDR3 region has the DNA TGTGCCAGCAGCGTAGGACTCGGGGTAGCGGGCCCCTGGGAGACCCAGTACTTC. Its translation is CASSVGLGVAGPWETQYF.

This clone was seen once. The chain links TRBV29-1 to TRBJ1-2, with D possibly TRBD1 on 6 matching bases. This CDR3 spans 13 amino acids. The germline V gene encodes CDR1 SQVTM and CDR2 ANQGSEA. V was trimmed by 0 bases and J by 7 bases, leaving 12 bases between them. The CDR3 bases are TGCAGCGTTGAAGATCCGTTCAGGGGTGGCTACACCTTC. Translating it yields CSVEDPFRGGYTF.

This clone was picked up a small number of times. The rearrangement uses TRBV19 and TRBJ2-3; TRBD1 is a possible D gene (6 bases). CDR1 LNHDA and CDR2 SQIVND come from the germline V gene (reference sequence). The CDR3 totals 14 residues. V lost 9 bases to trimming and J lost 0 bases, with 13 bases between them. The DNA of the CDR3 is TGTGCCAGCCGACAGGCCTCTAGCACAGATACGCAGTATTTT. Amino acid sequence: CASRQASSTDTQYF. The entire variable domain, with the rest obtained from reference TRBV19 and TRBJ2-3, is as follows: DGGITQSPKYLFRKEGQNVTLSCEQNLNHDAMYWYRQDPGQGLRLIYYSQIVNDFQKGDIAEGYSVSREKKESFPLTVTSAQKNPTAFYLCASRQASSTDTQYFGPGTRLTVL.

The rearrangement uses TRBV7-2 and TRBJ2-1; 11 nucleotides match TRBD2. CDR1 and CDR2 (germline): SGHTA, FQGNSA. The V gene end was trimmed by 5 bases and the J gene end by 9 bases; junction bases not matched to a gene: 15. The CDR3 extends over 17 amino acids. This chain's CDR3 is CASSISRSGRARSEQFF. DNA of the CDR3: TGTGCCAGCAGCATCTCTCGTAGCGGGAGGGCCCGGAGTGAGCAGTTCTTC. Complete variable domain (other parts from reference TRBV7-2 and TRBJ2-1): GAGVSQSPSNKVTEKGKDVELRCDPISGHTALYWYRQSLGQGLEFLIYFQGNSAPDKSGLPSDRFSAERTGGSVSTLTIQRTQQEDSAVYLCASSISRSGRARSEQFFGPGTRLTVL.

J is TRBJ2-5 and V is TRBV7-2, with 11 bases fitting TRBD2. The germline CDR1 and CDR2 sequences are SGHTA and FQGNSA. The CDR3 totals 15 residues. V gave up 3 bases and J gave up 8 bases; unmatched junction bases: 8. The CDR3 DNA reads TGTGCCAGCAGCTTGGGGGGGACTAGCGGTTCAACCCAGTACTTC. Translated: CASSLGGTSGSTQYF.

The chain joins TRBV6-1 to TRBJ1-1; possible D gene TRBD1, 6 bases. The CDR3 totals 14 residues. Trimming left V 1 base short and J 1 base short, with 7 bases between. The germline V gene has CDR1 MNHNS and CDR2 SASEGT. This CDR3 is CASSEGQENTEAFF. As DNA, the CDR3 is TGTGCCAGCAGTGAAGGACAGGAGAACACTGAAGCTTTCTTT.

As for this clone: This sample includes further DNA sequences coding for the same CDR3. The chain couples TRBV15 to TRBJ2-3; TRBD2 matches 8 bases. CDR3 length: 15 amino acids. V dropped 1 base and J dropped 1; count of bases not matched to a gene: 1. Germline CDR1 is LNHNV and CDR2 is YYDKDF (reference sequence). The CDR3 DNA reads TGTGCCACCAGCAGAGGAGCGGGGGGCACAGATACGCAGTATTTT. Its translation is CATSRGAGGTDTQYF.

The table lists this clone with a count of one. This chain connects TRBV4-1 to TRBJ2-7, with TRBD2 identical over 12 bases. The CDR3 totals 16 residues. Trimming took 4 bases from V and 4 from J; bases not matched to a gene: 8. Germline loops: CDR1 MGHRA, CDR2 YSYEKL. The CDR3 spells CASSPRTSGKRYEQYF. The CDR3 coding sequence is TGCGCCAGCAGCCCCCGGACTAGCGGGAAACGGTACGAGCAGTACTTC.

The rearrangement joins TRBV4-2 to TRBJ1-3; a weak D match, TRBD1 (5 bases). This CDR3 has 16 residues. Germline V lookup: CDR1 LGHNA, CDR2 YNFKEQ. The germline V and J ends were trimmed by 0 bases and 3 bases, with 12 bases remaining between them. CDR3 amino acids: CASSQETAGNGNTIYF. For the CDR3, the DNA is TGTGCCAGCAGCCAAGAGACGGCAGGGAATGGAAACACCATATATTTT.